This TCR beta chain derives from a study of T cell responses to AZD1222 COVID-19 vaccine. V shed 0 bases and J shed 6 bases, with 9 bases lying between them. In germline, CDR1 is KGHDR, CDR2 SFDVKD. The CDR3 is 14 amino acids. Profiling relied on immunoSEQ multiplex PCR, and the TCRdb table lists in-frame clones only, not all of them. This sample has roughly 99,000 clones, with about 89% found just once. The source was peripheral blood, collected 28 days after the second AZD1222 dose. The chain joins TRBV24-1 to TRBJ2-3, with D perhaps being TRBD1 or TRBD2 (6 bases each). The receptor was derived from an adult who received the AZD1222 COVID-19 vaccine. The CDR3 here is CATSDLFGGDTQYF. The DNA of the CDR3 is TGTGCCACCAGTGATTTGTTCGGGGGCGATACGCAGTATTTT.